The 12 T cell receptor beta chains below all came from one sample that was sequenced in a study of blood T cells in healthy people across ages. Primers used in a second PCR of about 7 to 12 cycles were a sample-barcoded 5' primer and a J-beta primer mix. A single record per CDR3 protein comes from TCRdb applying MiXCR to the 5' RACE reads. The sample gives some 760,000 distinct CDR3 sequences, around 25% of which show up once; 8% to 10% is in the top ten. The sample was also reused in another study, on T cells of mothers and their children.

Material for sequencing was blood. The receptors were gathered from a boy younger than 18 in good health.

There are a few counts of this clonotype. The chain links TRBV11-2 to TRBJ1-2; D is unclear. V was pared by 6 bases and J by 4 bases, with 12 bases between. The CDR3 covers 13 residues. Germline values: CDR1 SGHAT, CDR2 FQNNGV. The CDR3 bases are TGTGCCAGCAGAAGAATAGGAGGCTATGGCTACACCTTC. Residues: CASRRIGGYGYTF.

This chain uses TRBV27 with TRBJ2-3, with D possibly matching TRBD1 (6 bases). Germline CDR1 reads MNHEY; CDR2 reads SMNVEV (reference sequence). The CDR3 contains 15 residues. The germline V and J ends were trimmed by 1 base and 2 bases, with 10 bases remaining between them. The CDR3 coding sequence is TGTGCCAGCAGTTTATTATGGGGGCACACAGATACGCAGTATTTT. Translation: CASSLLWGHTDTQYF.

V gene TRBV24-1 combines with J gene TRBJ1-5; D possibly corresponds to TRBD1 (5 bases). V was shortened by 5 bases and J by 4 bases, with 11 bases between the two germline ends. CDR3 length equals 14 residues. Germline loops: CDR1 KGHDR, CDR2 SFDVKD. CDR3: CATSAGSINQPQHF. CDR3 bases: TGTGCCACCAGTGCAGGGTCCATTAATCAGCCCCAGCATTTT.

The chain recombines TRBV20-1 with TRBJ1-4; D is perhaps TRBD1 (5 bases). Germline CDR1 reads DFQATT; CDR2 reads SNEGSKA (reference sequence). This CDR3 is 14 amino acids long. The V and J ends lost 0 bases and 8 bases respectively, with 13 bases between them. For the CDR3, the DNA is TGCAGTGCTAGAGATTGGGGGAAGGGAGAAAAACTGTTTTTT. This gives the protein CSARDWGKGEKLFF.

This rearrangement joins TRBV20-1 to TRBJ1-4; 8 nucleotides agree with TRBD1. CDR3 size: 14 residues. With V trimmed by 6 bases and J by 8 bases, 11 bases remained unmatched. Germline V CDR1 and CDR2: DFQATT, SNEGSKA (reference sequence). The CDR3 sequence: CSASQGAEGEKLFF. The CDR3 DNA reads TGCAGTGCATCCCAGGGGGCCGAGGGAGAAAAACTGTTTTTT.

The J gene is TRBJ1-5, the V gene TRBV4-1, with D unresolved. CDR1 is MGHRA, CDR2 YSYEKL, per germline. The CDR3 is 14 residues long. The V gene lost 0 bases and the J gene lost 8 bases, with 11 bases spanning the gap. The CDR3: CASSQDVGMEPQHF. The CDR3 bases are TGCGCCAGCAGCCAAGACGTGGGGATGGAGCCCCAGCATTTT.

This chain uses TRBV12-3 or TRBV12-4 with TRBJ1-1; TRBD1 might be the D (5 bases). The V and J ends lost 3 bases and 2 bases respectively, with 19 bases between them. This CDR3 comprises 17 residues. In nucleotides, the CDR3 is TGTGCCAGCAGTTTGGGGTTGGGGGTGGGGTTAAACACTGAAGCTTTCTTT. Translating gives CASSLGLGVGLNTEAFF.

The V gene is TRBV7-9, the J gene TRBJ2-2, with 12 bases lining up with TRBD2. V trimming: 11 bases; J trimming: 4 bases; junction bases outside the gene matches: 11. This CDR3 is 16 amino acids long. Germline CDR1 reads SEHNR; CDR2 reads FQNEAQ (reference sequence). The CDR3 region has the DNA TGTGCCGGATACCCGACTAGCGGGAGTAGCACCGGGGAGCTGTTTTTT. The encoded protein is CAGYPTSGSSTGELFF.

This clonotype showed up just a few times. The CDR3 DNA reads as TGTGCCAGCCGCGGACTAGCTGAAACCTACGAGCAGTACTTC. Its translation: CASRGLAETYEQYF. The chain combines TRBV18 with TRBJ2-7; 8 bases are shared with TRBD2. Germline V gene data show CDR1 as KGHSH and CDR2 as LQKENI. With 8 bases clipped from V and 2 bases from J, the junction kept 8 bases outside the gene matches. The CDR3 has 14 residues.

This chain uses TRBV9 with TRBJ2-2, with 9 positions matching TRBD2. Germline values: CDR1 SGDLS, CDR2 YYNGEE. The CDR3 extends over 16 amino acids. V gave up 0 bases and J gave up 6 bases; unmatched junction bases: 6. The CDR3 is CASSVVAGATAGELFF. CDR3 nucleotides: TGTGCCAGCAGCGTAGTAGCGGGGGCCACTGCCGGGGAGCTGTTTTTT.

There are a few counts of this clonotype. The V gene is TRBV21-1, the J gene TRBJ2-1. TRBV21-1 is a documented pseudogene. The CDR3 loop spans 14 amino acids. CDR3 region: CASSKEASYNEQFF. CDR3 coding DNA: TGTGCCAGCAGCAAAGAGGCCTCCTACAATGAGCAGTTCTTC.

This clonotype has a handful of counts. The rearrangement joins TRBV5-5 to TRBJ1-2; D might be TRBD1 (5 bases). Per the germline V gene, CDR1 is SGHKS and CDR2 is YYEKEE (reference sequence). The CDR3 covers 13 residues. Between the trimmed V and J ends, which lost 3 bases and 3 bases, there was a span of 9 bases. The CDR3, as DNA: TGTGCCAGCAGCTCCGGGGGAGACTATGGCTACACCTTC. This encodes CASSSGGDYGYTF.